These 19 T cell receptor beta chains originate from one sample sequenced in a study of neurological immune-mediated disorders. This sample's time point: longitudinal time-point 3. TCRdb re-called the 5' RACE reads through MiXCR, storing one row per CDR3 protein. The sample includes about 45,000 distinct CDR3 sequences, roughly 13% of them seen just once. The sample taken for sequencing was PBMCs. The receptor set was obtained from a man aged 25-40 years in good health.

This clonotype was recorded many times. The chain uses TRBV5-8 and TRBJ1-6, with 7 bases identical to TRBD1. Germline V CDR1 and CDR2: SGHTS, YDEGEE. The CDR3 has 17 amino acids. J was trimmed by 7 bases and V by 0 bases; bases with no gene match: 10. CDR3 in amino acids: CASSLGRTGRGNSPLHF. CDR3 in DNA: TGTGCCAGCAGCTTGGGTAGGACAGGTCGGGGGAATTCACCCCTCCACTTT.

This clonotype came up many times. The chain links TRBV28 to TRBJ1-2; D ambiguous. The germline V gene encodes CDR1 MDHEN and CDR2 SYDVKM. The CDR3 is 14 residues long. V shed 6 bases and J shed 5 bases, with 16 bases lying between them. CDR3 bases: TGTGCCAGCAGCAGGACGGCGAGATCTTATGGCTACACCTTC. Translated: CASSRTARSYGYTF.

In its sample, this clonotype was seen many times. The CDR3 coding sequence is TGTGCCAGCTCGGACAGGCAAGAGACCCAGTACTTC. Residues: CASSDRQETQYF. The chain has TRBV28 and TRBJ2-5, with 7 bases lining up with TRBD1. The J segment lost 2 bases and the V segment lost 8 bases, leaving 2 bases of the junction unmatched. Germline CDR1 and CDR2: MDHEN and SYDVKM. The CDR3 loop spans 12 amino acids.

This clonotype was recorded a few times. V and J are TRBV19 and TRBJ1-1, with D possibly being TRBD1 (5 bases). The CDR3 is 14 amino acids. Trimming cost V 5 bases and J 4 bases, with 14 bases left between them. Germline V lookup: CDR1 LNHDA, CDR2 SQIVND (reference sequence). CDR3 nucleotide sequence: TGTGCCAGTAGTCAGGGACCGGCGAGCACTGAAGCTTTCTTT. This gives the protein CASSQGPASTEAFF.

This clonotype was seen ten or more times. The chain employs TRBV28 and TRBJ2-3; 12 bases align to TRBD2. J lost 2 bases, V lost 6 bases, and 9 bases had no gene match. This CDR3 is 17 amino acids long. The V gene's germline CDR1 is MDHEN and CDR2 SYDVKM. The CDR3 DNA reads as TGTGCCAGCAGCCCATCGGGACTAGCGGGCGTCACAGATACGCAGTATTTT. Protein: CASSPSGLAGVTDTQYF. Looking up the rest from reference TRBV28 and TRBJ2-3 gives the full variable domain: DVKVTQSSRYLVKRTGEKVFLECVQDMDHENMFWYRQDPGLGLRLIYFSYDVKMKEKGDIPEGYSVSREKKERFSLILESASTNQTSMYLCASSPSGLAGVTDTQYFGPGTRLTVL.

This clonotype was seen ten or more times. This chain connects TRBV18 to TRBJ1-1; maybe TRBD1 (6 bases). CDR1 and CDR2 from the germline V gene are KGHSH and LQKENI. CDR3 length: 16 amino acids. The V and J ends lost 6 bases and 0 bases respectively, with 17 bases between them. Written as DNA, the CDR3 is TGTGCCAGCTCCCCAGGGGAGGGGGTACTGAACACTGAAGCTTTCTTT. Residues: CASSPGEGVLNTEAFF.

This clonotype showed up many times. The chain uses TRBV10-2 and TRBJ2-3; D call uncertain. Per the germline V gene, CDR1 is WSHSY and CDR2 is SAAADI. The V and J ends lost 7 bases and 1 base respectively, with 12 bases between them. The CDR3 spans 14 residues. The CDR3 coding sequence is TGCGCCAGCACCTCGACCTCCCGCACAGATACGCAGTATTTT. Translating it yields CASTSTSRTDTQYF.

This clonotype has a count of ten or more. The rearrangement uses TRBV20-1 and TRBJ2-7; TRBD2 matches at 16 bases. The CDR3 length is 16 residues. Germline V lookup: CDR1 DFQATT, CDR2 SNEGSKA (reference sequence). The V gene end was trimmed by 4 bases and the J gene end by 6 bases; junction bases not matched to a gene: 9. This CDR3 reads CSAKGLGLAGGVEQYF. DNA of the CDR3: TGCAGTGCTAAAGGATTGGGACTAGCGGGAGGGGTCGAGCAGTACTTC.

This clonotype appeared many times. The V and J genes are TRBV24-1 and TRBJ2-1; no clear D. The germline V gene has CDR1 KGHDR and CDR2 SFDVKD. Trimming removed 9 bases at V and 4 bases at J, with 12 bases between. This CDR3 contains 13 residues. The CDR3 DNA reads as TGTGCCACCGCAGAAGATGGTTACAATGAGCAGTTCTTC. Protein product: CATAEDGYNEQFF.

This clonotype showed up many times. V usage is TRBV20-1 and J usage is TRBJ2-3, with 11 nucleotides matching TRBD2. J was trimmed by 2 bases and V by 5 bases; bases with no gene match: 9. Germline assignment: CDR1 DFQATT and CDR2 SNEGSKA (reference sequence). The CDR3 is made up of 16 amino acids. The CDR3 DNA is TGCAGTGCTGGGGATCCGGGACTAGCGGTCACAGATACGCAGTATTTT. Translation gives CSAGDPGLAVTDTQYF.

This clonotype has a count of ten or more. J is TRBJ2-3 and V is TRBV5-6; 14 bases are shared with TRBD2. The germline V gene encodes CDR1 SGHDT and CDR2 YYEEEE. Trimming took 3 bases from V and 6 from J; bases not matched to a gene: 0. CDR3 length equals 14 residues. Here the CDR3 DNA reads TGTGCCAGCAGCTGGACTAGCGGGAGGGATACGCAGTATTTT. Amino acid sequence: CASSWTSGRDTQYF.

This clonotype came up many times. This chain links TRBV5-1 with TRBJ2-1; TRBD2 aligns across 14 bases. J lost 6 bases, V lost 5 bases, and 7 bases had no gene match. CDR1 and CDR2 (germline): SGHRS, YFSETQ. The CDR3 is 16 amino acids. The CDR3 DNA follows: TGCGCCAGCAGTCGGATCGGACTAGCGGGAGGCAATGAGCAGTTCTTC. Translation: CASSRIGLAGGNEQFF.

The table lists this clonotype with many counts. The chain employs TRBV12-3 or TRBV12-4 and TRBJ1-2; D may be TRBD1 (5 bases). CDR3 length: 13 residues. V lost 6 bases and J 4 bases, leaving 12 bases between the germline ends. CDR3 nucleotides: TGTGCCAGCAGAGAGGGGAGCGGCTATGGCTACACCTTC. Protein product: CASREGSGYGYTF.

This clonotype turned up a few times. The rearrangement links TRBV5-6 to TRBJ2-7; tentatively, D is TRBD2 (5 bases). Trimming pared 0 bases from V and 6 bases from J, leaving 13 bases between. The CDR3 has 14 residues. CDR1 is SGHDT, CDR2 YYEEEE, per germline. CDR3 amino acids: CASSLAGIPREQYF. The CDR3 DNA reads TGTGCCAGCAGCTTGGCGGGGATCCCTCGCGAGCAGTACTTC.

This clonotype was detected many times. This sequence joins TRBV5-1 and TRBJ1-2; no definite D call. V gave up 0 bases and J gave up 0 bases, with 21 bases separating them. CDR3 length equals 19 residues. CDR1 and CDR2 (germline): SGHRS, YFSETQ. CDR3 in amino acids: CASSLGRLGREAANYGYTF. The CDR3, as DNA: TGCGCCAGCAGCTTGGGACGCCTCGGCCGGGAGGCGGCTAACTATGGCTACACCTTC.

In the case of this clonotype: One base away lies a much larger clone, so this may be a sequencing read error. For the CDR3, the DNA is TGCGCCAGCAGCTTGACCGCCACCCTGAACACTGAAGATTTCTTT. It specifies CASSLTATLNTEDFF. The genes are TRBV5-1 and TRBJ1-1; D call uncertain. The CDR3 is 15 amino acids. Germline CDR1 is SGHRS and CDR2 is YFSETQ. The variable domain in full, with the rest retrieved from reference TRBV5-1 and TRBJ1-1, is KAGVTQTPRYLIKTRGQQVTLSCSPISGHRSVSWYQQTPGQGLQFLFEYFSETQRNKGNFPGRFSGRQFSNSRSEMNVSTLELGDSALYLCASSLTATLNTEDFFGQGTRLTVV.

The rearrangement links TRBV12-3 or TRBV12-4 to TRBJ2-1; 7 nucleotides align to TRBD2. Trimming cost V 1 base and J 12 bases; bases outside gene matches: 12. The length of the CDR3 is 15 residues. Written as DNA, the CDR3 is TGTGCCAGCAGTTTAGGAAGCGGGACCTCGTGGGGGCAGTTCTTC. It specifies CASSLGSGTSWGQFF.

CDR3 amino acids: CASSPPIVGSSYNEQFF. The CDR3 DNA is TGTGCCAGCAGCCCGCCTATTGTGGGTAGCTCCTACAATGAGCAGTTCTTC. The chain couples TRBV7-9 to TRBJ2-1, with D uncertain. V was trimmed by 5 bases and J by 0 bases, leaving 17 bases between them. Germline assignment: CDR1 SEHNR and CDR2 FQNEAQ (reference sequence). This CDR3 is built from 17 residues.

At least ten counts were recorded for this clonotype. The chain joins TRBV4-2 to TRBJ2-3; D might be TRBD2 (5 bases). The CDR3 spans 15 residues. Germline values: CDR1 LGHNA, CDR2 YNFKEQ. V lost 0 bases, J lost 5 bases, and 12 bases lay in between. DNA of the CDR3: TGTGCCAGCAGCCAAGACCCCCTCCGGGAAGATACGCAGTATTTT. Translation: CASSQDPLREDTQYF.